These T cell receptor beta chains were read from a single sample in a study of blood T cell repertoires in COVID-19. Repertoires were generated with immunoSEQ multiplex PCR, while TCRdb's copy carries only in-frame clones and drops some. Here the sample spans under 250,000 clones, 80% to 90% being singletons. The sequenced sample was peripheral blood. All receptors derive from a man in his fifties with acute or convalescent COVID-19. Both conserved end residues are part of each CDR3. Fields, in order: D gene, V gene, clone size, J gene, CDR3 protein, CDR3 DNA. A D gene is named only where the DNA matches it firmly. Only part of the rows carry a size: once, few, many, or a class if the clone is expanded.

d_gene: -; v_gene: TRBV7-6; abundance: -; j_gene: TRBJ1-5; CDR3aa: CASSSFEDRDQPQHF; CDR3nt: TGTGCCAGCAGCTCCTTCGAGGACAGAGATCAGCCCCAGCATTTT
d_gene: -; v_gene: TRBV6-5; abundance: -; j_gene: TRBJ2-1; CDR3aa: CASNDYSYNEQFF; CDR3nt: TGTGCCAGCAACGACTACTCCTACAATGAGCAGTTCTTC
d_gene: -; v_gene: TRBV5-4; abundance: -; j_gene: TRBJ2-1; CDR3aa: CASGRDSYNEQFF; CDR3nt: TGTGCCAGCGGGCGGGACAGCTACAATGAGCAGTTCTTC
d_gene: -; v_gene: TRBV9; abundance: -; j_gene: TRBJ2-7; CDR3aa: CASSVGPRGDYEQYF; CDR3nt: TGTGCCAGCAGCGTAGGTCCCAGGGGGGACTACGAGCAGTACTTC
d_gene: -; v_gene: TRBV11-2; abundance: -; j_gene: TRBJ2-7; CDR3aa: CASSLSRANEQYF; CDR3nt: TGTGCCAGCAGCTTATCGCGGGCGAACGAGCAGTACTTC
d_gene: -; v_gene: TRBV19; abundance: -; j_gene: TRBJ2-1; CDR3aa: CASSIASSYNEQFF; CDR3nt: TGTGCCAGTAGTATAGCCAGCTCCTACAATGAGCAGTTCTTC
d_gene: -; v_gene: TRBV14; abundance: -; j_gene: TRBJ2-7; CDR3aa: CASSQDPGPYEQYF; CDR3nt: TGTGCCAGCAGCCAAGATCCAGGGCCCTACGAGCAGTACTTC
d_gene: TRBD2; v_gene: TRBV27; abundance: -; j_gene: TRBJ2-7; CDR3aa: CATRNPGTSGSGGYEQYF; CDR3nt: TGTGCCACCCGAAACCCCGGGACTAGCGGGAGTGGCGGCTACGAGCAGTACTTC
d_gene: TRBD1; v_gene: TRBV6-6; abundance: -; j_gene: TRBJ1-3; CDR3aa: CASSFYRGSGNTIYF; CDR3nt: TGTGCCAGCAGTTTCTACAGGGGCTCTGGAAACACCATATATTTT
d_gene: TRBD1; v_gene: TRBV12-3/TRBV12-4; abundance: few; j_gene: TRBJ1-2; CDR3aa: CASSLTGPQLYTF; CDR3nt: TGTGCCAGCAGTTTGACAGGGCCTCAGCTCTACACCTTC
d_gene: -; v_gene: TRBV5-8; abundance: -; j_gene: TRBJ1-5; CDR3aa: CASSLWQGSNQPQHF; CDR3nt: TGTGCCAGCAGCTTGTGGCAGGGTAGCAATCAGCCCCAGCATTTT
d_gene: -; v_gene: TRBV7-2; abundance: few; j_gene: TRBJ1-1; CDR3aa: CASSFGRGNTEAFF; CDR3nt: TGTGCCAGCAGCTTCGGAAGGGGAAACACTGAAGCTTTCTTT
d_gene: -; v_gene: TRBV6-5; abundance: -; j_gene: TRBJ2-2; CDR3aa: CASSPRDTNTGELFF; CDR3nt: TGTGCCAGCAGTCCCCGGGACACGAACACCGGGGAGCTGTTTTTT
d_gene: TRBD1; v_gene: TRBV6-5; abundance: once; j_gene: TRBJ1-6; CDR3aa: CASTNIQTGDSPLHF; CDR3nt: TGTGCCAGCACCAACATCCAGACAGGGGATTCACCCCTCCACTTT
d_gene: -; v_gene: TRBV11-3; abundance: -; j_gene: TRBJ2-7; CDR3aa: CASSLDQGHLYEQYF; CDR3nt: TGTGCCAGCAGCTTAGATCAGGGACACCTTTACGAGCAGTACTTC
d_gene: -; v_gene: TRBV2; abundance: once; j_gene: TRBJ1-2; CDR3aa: CASSVGEVVISYTF; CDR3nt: TGTGCCAGCAGCGTCGGGGAGGTGGTGATTAGCTACACCTTC
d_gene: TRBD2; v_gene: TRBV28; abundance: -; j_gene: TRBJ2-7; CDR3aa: CASSPFGGAPYEQYF; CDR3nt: TGTGCCAGCAGTCCTTTCGGGGGGGCCCCCTACGAGCAGTACTTC
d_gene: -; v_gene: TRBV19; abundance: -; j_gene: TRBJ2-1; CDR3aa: CASTFDRNSYNEQFF; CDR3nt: TGTGCCAGTACCTTCGACAGGAACTCCTACAATGAGCAGTTCTTC
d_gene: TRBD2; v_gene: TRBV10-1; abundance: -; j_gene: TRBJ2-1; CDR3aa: CASSESGLAGNEQFF; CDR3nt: TGCGCCAGCAGTGAGTCGGGGCTAGCGGGGAATGAGCAGTTCTTC
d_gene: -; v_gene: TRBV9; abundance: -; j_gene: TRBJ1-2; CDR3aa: CASSVSPDRQDFHGYTF; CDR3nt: TGTGCCAGCAGCGTATCCCCCGACCGACAGGACTTCCATGGCTACACCTTC
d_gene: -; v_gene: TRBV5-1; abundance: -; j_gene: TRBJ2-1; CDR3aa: CASSFSGTYNEQFF; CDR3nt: TGCGCCAGCAGCTTTAGCGGTACCTACAATGAGCAGTTCTTC
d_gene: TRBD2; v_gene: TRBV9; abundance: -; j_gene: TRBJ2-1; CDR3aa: CASSVASLSGRAGNEQFF; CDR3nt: TGTGCCAGCAGCGTAGCTTCCCTTAGCGGGAGGGCCGGCAATGAGCAGTTCTTC
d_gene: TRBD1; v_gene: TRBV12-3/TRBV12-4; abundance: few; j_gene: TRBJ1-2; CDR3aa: CASSLDRGGYTF; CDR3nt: TGTGCCAGCAGTTTAGACAGGGGCGGCTACACCTTC
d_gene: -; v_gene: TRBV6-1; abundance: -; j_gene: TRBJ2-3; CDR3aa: CASRTDLDTQYF; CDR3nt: TGTGCCAGCAGGACGGACTTAGATACGCAGTATTTT
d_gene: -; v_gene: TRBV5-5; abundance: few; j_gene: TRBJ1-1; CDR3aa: CASSLLTENTEAFF; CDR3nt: TGTGCCAGCAGCTTGCTGACTGAGAACACTGAAGCTTTCTTT
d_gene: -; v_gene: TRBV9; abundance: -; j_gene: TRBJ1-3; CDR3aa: CASSATGIWDTIYF; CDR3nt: TGTGCCAGCAGCGCTACAGGGATTTGGGACACCATATATTTT
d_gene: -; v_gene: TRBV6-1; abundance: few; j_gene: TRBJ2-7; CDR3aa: CASSEALDSALYEQYF; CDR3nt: TGTGCCAGCAGTGAAGCGCTGGACAGCGCTTTATACGAGCAGTACTTC
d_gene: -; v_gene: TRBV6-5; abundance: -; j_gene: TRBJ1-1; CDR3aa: CASSYGLEGTEAFF; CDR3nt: TGTGCCAGCAGTTACGGGCTTGAGGGAACTGAAGCTTTCTTT
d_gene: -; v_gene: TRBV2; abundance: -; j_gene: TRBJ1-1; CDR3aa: CASRANSGSTEAFF; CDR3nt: TGTGCCAGCAGGGCAAACAGTGGTAGCACTGAAGCTTTCTTT
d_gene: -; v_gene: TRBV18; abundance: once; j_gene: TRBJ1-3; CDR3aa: CASSGGVSGNTIYF; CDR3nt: TGTGCCAGCTCAGGAGGGGTCTCTGGAAACACCATATATTTT
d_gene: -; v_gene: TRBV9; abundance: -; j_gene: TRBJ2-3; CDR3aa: CASSSRDYFTDTQYF; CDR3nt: TGTGCCAGCAGCTCAAGAGACTATTTCACAGATACGCAGTATTTT
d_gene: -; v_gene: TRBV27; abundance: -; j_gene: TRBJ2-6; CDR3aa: CASRDRGTVYSGANVLTF; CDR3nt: TGTGCCAGCAGGGATCGCGGGACGGTTTACTCTGGGGCCAACGTCCTGACTTTC
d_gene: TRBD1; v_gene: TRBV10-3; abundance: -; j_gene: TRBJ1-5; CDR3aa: CAISEGQGNGLMSNQPQHF; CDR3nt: TGTGCCATCAGTGAGGGACAGGGCAATGGCCTGATGAGCAATCAGCCCCAGCATTTT
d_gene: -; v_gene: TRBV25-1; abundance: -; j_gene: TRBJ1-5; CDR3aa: CASSPGSDQPQHF; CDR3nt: TGTGCCAGCAGCCCGGGGTCCGATCAGCCCCAGCATTTT